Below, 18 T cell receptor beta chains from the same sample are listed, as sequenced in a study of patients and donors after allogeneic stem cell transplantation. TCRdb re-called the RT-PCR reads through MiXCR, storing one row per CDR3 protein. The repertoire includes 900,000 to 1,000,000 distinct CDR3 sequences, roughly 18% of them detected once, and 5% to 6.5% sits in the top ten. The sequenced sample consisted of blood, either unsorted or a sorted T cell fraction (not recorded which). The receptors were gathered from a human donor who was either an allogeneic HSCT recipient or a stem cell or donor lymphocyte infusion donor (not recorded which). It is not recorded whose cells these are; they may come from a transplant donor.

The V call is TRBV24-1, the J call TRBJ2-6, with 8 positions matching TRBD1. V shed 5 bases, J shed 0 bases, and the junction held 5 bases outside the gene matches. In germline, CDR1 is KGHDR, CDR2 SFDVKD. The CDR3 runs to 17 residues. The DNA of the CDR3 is TGTGCCACCAGTGGCGGGACAGGCCTCTCTGGGGCCAACGTCCTGACTTTC. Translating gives CATSGGTGLSGANVLTF.

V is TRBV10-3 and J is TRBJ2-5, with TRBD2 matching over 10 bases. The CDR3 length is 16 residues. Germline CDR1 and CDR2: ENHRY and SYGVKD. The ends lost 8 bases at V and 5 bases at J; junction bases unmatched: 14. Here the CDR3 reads CAIPECKREGRETQYF. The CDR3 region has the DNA TGTGCCATCCCCGAATGTAAGCGGGAGGGCCGCGAGACCCAGTACTTC.

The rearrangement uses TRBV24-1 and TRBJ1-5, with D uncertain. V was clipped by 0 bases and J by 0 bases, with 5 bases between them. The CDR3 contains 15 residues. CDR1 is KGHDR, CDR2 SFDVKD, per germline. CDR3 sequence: CATSDLGDSNQPQHF. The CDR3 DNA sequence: TGTGCCACCAGTGATTTGGGGGATAGCAATCAGCCCCAGCATTTT.

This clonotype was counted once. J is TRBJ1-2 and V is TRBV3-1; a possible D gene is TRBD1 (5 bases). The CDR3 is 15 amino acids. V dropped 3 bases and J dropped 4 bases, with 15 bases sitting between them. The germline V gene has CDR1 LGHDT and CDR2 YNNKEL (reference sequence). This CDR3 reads CASSHSWDVTYGYTF. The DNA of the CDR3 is TGTGCCAGCAGCCACTCCTGGGACGTAACCTATGGCTACACCTTC.

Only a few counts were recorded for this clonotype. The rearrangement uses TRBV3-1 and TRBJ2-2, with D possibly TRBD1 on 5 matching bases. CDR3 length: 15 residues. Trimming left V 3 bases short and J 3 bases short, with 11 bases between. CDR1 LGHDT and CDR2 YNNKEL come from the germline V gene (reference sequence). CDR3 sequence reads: CASSQDTGHTGELFF. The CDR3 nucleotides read TGTGCCAGCAGCCAGGACACCGGCCACACCGGGGAGCTGTTTTTT.

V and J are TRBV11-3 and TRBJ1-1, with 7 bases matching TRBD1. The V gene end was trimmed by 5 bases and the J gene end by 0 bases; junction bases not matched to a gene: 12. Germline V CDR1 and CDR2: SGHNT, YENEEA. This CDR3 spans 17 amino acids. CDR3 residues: CASSGERQGLLNTEAFF. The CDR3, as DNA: TGTGCCAGCAGCGGAGAGCGACAGGGACTACTGAACACTGAAGCTTTCTTT.

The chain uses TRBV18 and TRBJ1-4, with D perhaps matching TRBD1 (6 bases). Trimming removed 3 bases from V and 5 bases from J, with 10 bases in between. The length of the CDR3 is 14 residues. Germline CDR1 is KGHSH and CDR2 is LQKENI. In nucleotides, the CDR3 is TGTGCCAGCTCACCCGACAGGAGGAATGAAAAACTGTTTTTT. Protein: CASSPDRRNEKLFF.

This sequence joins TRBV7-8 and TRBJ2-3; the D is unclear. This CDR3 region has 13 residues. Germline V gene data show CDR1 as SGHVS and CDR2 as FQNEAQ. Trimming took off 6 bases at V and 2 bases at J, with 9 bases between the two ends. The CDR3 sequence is CASSAENTDTQYF. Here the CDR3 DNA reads TGTGCCAGCAGTGCAGAGAACACAGATACGCAGTATTTT.

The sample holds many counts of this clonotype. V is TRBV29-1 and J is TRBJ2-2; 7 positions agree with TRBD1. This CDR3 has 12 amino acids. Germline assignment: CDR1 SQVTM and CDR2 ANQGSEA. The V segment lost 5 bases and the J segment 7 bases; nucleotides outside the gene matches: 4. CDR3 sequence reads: CSVYRGNGELFF. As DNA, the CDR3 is TGCAGCGTTTACAGGGGTAACGGGGAGCTGTTTTTT.

CDR3 protein: CASSPTAGGAYEQYF. CDR3 DNA: TGTGCCAGCAGTCCCACCGCGGGAGGGGCCTACGAGCAGTACTTC. The chain has TRBV12-3 or TRBV12-4 and TRBJ2-7; 9 bases map to TRBD2. There are 15 residues in the CDR3. Trimming cost V 5 bases and J 2 bases; bases outside gene matches: 7.

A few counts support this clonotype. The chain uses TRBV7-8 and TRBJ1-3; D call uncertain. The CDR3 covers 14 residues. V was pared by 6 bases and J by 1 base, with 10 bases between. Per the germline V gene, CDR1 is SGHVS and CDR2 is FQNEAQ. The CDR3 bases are TGTGCCAGCAGACGTTCAGTGTCTGGAAACACCATATATTTT. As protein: CASRRSVSGNTIYF. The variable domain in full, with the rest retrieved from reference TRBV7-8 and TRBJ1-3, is GAGVSQSPRYKVAKRGQDVALRCDPISGHVSLFWYQQALGQGPEFLTYFQNEAQLDKSGLPSDRFFAERPEGSVSTLKIQRTQQEDSAVYLCASRRSVSGNTIYFGEGSWLTVV.

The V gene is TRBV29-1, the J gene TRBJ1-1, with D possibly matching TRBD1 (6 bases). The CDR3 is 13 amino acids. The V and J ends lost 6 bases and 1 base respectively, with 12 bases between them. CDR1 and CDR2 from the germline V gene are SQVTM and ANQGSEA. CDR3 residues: CSVAGERNTEAFF. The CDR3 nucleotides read TGCAGCGTGGCAGGGGAGAGGAACACTGAAGCTTTCTTT.

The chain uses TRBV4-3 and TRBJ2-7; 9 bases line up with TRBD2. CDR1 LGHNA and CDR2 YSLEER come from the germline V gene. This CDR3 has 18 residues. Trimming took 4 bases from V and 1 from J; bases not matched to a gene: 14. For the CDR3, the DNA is TGCGCCAGCAGCCGAGAATTGGGTCCTAGCGGGGAATCCTACGAGCAGTACTTC. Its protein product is CASSRELGPSGESYEQYF.

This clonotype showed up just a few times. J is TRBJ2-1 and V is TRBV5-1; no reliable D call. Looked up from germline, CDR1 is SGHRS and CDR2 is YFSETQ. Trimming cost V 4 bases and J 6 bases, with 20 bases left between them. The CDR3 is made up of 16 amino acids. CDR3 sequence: CASSVKSTVSSNEQFF. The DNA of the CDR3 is TGCGCCAGCAGCGTTAAGAGTACGGTCAGCTCCAATGAGCAGTTCTTC. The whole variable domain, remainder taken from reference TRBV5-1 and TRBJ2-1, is KAGVTQTPRYLIKTRGQQVTLSCSPISGHRSVSWYQQTPGQGLQFLFEYFSETQRNKGNFPGRFSGRQFSNSRSEMNVSTLELGDSALYLCASSVKSTVSSNEQFFGPGTRLTVL.

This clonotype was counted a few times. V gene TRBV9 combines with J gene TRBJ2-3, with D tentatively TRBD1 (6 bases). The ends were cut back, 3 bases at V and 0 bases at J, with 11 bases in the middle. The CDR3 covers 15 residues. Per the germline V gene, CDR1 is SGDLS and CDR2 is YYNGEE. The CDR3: CASSGQDPSTDTQYF. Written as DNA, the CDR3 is TGTGCCAGCAGCGGACAGGATCCTAGCACAGATACGCAGTATTTT.

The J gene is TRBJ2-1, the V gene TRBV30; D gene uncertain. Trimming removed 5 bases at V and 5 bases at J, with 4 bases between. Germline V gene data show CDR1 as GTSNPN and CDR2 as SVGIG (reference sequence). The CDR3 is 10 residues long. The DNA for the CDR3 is TGTGCCTGGGCAAACAATGAGCAGTTCTTC. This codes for CAWANNEQFF.

CDR3 nucleotides: TGTGCCAGCAGCTTAGTCCCTGGGTTTCCTGGGTATGGCTACACCTTC. As protein: CASSLVPGFPGYGYTF. The V and J genes are TRBV7-8 and TRBJ1-2; no clear D. Germline loops: CDR1 SGHVS, CDR2 FQNEAQ. The V gene lost 1 base and the J gene lost 5 bases, with 17 bases spanning the gap. This CDR3 has 16 amino acids.

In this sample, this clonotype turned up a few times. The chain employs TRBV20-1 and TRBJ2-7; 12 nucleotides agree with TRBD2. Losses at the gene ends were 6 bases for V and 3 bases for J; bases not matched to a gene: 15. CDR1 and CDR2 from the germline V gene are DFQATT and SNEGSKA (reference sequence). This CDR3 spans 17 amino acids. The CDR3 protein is CSATPRLAGAFSYEQYF. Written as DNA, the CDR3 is TGCAGTGCCACACCCCGACTAGCGGGAGCGTTTAGCTACGAGCAGTACTTC.